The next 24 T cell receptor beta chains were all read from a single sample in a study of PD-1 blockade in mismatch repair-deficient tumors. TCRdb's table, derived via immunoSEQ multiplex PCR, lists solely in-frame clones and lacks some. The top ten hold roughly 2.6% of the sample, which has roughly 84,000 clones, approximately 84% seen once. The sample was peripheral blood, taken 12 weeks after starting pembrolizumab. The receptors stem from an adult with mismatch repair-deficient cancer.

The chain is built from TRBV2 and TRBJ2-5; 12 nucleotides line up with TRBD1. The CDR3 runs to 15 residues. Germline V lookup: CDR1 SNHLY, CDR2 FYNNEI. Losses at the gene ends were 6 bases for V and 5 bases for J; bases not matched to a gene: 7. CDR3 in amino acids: CASRGGQGASETQYF. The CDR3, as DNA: TGTGCCAGCAGGGGGGGACAGGGGGCGTCGGAGACCCAGTACTTC.

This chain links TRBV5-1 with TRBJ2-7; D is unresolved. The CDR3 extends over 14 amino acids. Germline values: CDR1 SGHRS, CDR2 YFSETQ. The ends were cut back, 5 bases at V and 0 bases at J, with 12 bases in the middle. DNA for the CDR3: TGCGCCAGCAGTTCCACGTTGGGCTCCTACGAGCAGTACTTC. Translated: CASSSTLGSYEQYF.

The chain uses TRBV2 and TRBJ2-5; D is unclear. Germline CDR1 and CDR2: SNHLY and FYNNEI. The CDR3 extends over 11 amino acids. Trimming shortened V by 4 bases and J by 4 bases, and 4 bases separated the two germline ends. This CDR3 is CASSVAETQYF. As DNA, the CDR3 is TGTGCCAGCAGTGTGGCAGAGACCCAGTACTTC.

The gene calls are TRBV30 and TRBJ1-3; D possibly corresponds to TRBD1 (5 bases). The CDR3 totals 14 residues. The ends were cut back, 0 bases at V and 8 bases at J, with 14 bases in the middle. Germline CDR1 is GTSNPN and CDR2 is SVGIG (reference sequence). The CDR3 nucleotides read TGTGCCTGGAGTGTAATGGCAGGGTCGGACACCATATATTTT. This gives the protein CAWSVMAGSDTIYF.

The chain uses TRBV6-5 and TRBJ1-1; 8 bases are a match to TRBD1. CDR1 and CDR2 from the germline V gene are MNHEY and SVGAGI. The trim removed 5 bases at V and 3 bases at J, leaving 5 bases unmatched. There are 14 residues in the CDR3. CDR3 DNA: TGTGCCAGCAGTCTTACAGGGGGGGACACTGAAGCTTTCTTT. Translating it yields CASSLTGGDTEAFF.

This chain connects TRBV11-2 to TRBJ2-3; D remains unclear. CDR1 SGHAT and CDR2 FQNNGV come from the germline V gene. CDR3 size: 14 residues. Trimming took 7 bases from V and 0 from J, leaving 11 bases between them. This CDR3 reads CASTSQTSTDTQYF. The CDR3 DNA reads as TGTGCCAGCACCTCTCAAACTAGCACAGATACGCAGTATTTT.

CDR3 residues: CASSPEFWGNTEAFF. The DNA for the CDR3 is TGTGCCAGCAGTCCGGAATTCTGGGGGAACACTGAAGCTTTCTTT. The V call is TRBV6-6, the J call TRBJ1-1; D unclear. Trimming shortened V by 5 bases and J by 1 base, and 14 bases separated the two germline ends. Germline CDR1 and CDR2: MNHNY and SVGAGI (reference sequence). The CDR3 has 15 amino acids.

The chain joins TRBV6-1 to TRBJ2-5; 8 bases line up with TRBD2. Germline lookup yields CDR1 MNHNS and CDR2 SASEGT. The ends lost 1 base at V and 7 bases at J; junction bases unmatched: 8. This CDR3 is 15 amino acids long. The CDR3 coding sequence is TGTGCCAGCAGTGAAGAAGGAAGCGGGAGAGGGACCCAGTACTTC. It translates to CASSEEGSGRGTQYF.

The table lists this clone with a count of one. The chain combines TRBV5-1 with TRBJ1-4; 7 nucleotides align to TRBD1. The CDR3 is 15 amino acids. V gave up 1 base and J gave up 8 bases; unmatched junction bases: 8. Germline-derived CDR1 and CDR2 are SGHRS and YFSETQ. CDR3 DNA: TGCGCCAGCAGCTTGCACCGACAGGGCGACGAAAAACTGTTTTTT. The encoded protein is CASSLHRQGDEKLFF.

The CDR3 sequence is CASSFSLNSDTQYF. The CDR3 region has the DNA TGTGCCAGCAGCTTCTCTCTAAATTCAGATACGCAGTATTTT. This chain connects TRBV7-2 to TRBJ2-3; the D is unclear. The V gene's germline CDR1 is SGHTA and CDR2 FQGNSA. The ends were cut back, 3 bases at V and 4 bases at J, with 11 bases in the middle. This CDR3 has 14 residues.

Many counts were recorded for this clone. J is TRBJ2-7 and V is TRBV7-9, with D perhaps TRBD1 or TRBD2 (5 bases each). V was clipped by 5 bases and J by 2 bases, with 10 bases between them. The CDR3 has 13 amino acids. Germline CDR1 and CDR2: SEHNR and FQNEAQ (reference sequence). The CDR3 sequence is CASSPRGPYEQYF. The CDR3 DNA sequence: TGTGCCAGCAGCCCAAGGGGACCCTACGAGCAGTACTTC.

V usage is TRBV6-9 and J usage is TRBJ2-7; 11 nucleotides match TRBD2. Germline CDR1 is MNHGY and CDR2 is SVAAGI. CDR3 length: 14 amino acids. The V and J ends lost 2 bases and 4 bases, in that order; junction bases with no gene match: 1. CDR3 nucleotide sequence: TGTGCCAGCAGTTATCTAGCGGGAGGATACGAGCAGTACTTC. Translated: CASSYLAGGYEQYF.

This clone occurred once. The CDR3 coding sequence is TGTGCCAGCAGCCTGGCAACTGGGCGGGATGATCAGTATTTT. Residues: CASSLATGRDDQYF. The chain couples TRBV7-2 to TRBJ2-3; weak D call: TRBD2 (6 bases). This CDR3 has 14 residues. With 5 bases removed from V and 12 bases from J, the gap between germline ends came to 21 bases. CDR1 is SGHTA, CDR2 FQGNSA, per germline.

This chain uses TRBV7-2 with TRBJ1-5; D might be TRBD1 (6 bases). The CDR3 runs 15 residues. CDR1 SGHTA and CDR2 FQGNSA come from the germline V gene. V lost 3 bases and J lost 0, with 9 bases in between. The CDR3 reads CASSFDRNSNQPQHF. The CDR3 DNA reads TGTGCCAGCAGCTTCGACAGGAATAGCAATCAGCCCCAGCATTTT.

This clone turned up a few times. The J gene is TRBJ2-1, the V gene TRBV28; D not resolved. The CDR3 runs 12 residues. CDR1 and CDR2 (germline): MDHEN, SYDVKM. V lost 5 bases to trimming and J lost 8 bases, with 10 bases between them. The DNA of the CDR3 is TGTGCCAGCAGTCCAACAGCCCATGAGCAGTTCTTC. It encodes CASSPTAHEQFF.

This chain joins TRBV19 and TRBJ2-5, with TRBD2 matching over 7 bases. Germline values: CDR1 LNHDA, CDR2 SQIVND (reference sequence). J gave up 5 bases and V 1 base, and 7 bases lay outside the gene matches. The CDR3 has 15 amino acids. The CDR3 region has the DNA TGTGCCAGTAGTATAGTGGCGGGAGTAGGGGAGACCCAGTACTTC. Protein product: CASSIVAGVGETQYF.

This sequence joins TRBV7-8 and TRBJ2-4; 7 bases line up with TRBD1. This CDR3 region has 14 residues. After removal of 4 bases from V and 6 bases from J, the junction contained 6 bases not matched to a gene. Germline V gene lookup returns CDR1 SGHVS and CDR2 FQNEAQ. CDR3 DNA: TGTGCCAGCAGCTACCGGGACAGCAGAAACATTCAGTACTTC. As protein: CASSYRDSRNIQYF.

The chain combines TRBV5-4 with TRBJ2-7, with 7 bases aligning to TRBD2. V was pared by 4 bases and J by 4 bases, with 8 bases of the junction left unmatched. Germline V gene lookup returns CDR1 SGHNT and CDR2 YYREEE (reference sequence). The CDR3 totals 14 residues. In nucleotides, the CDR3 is TGTGCCAGCAGCAAGGCGGGAGTGGGTTACGAGCAGTACTTC. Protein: CASSKAGVGYEQYF. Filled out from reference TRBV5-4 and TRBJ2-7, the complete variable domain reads ETGVTQSPTHLIKTRGQQVTLRCSSQSGHNTVSWYQQALGQGPQFIFQYYREEENGRGNFPPRFSGLQFPNYSSELNVNALELDDSALYLCASSKAGVGYEQYFGPGTRLTVT.

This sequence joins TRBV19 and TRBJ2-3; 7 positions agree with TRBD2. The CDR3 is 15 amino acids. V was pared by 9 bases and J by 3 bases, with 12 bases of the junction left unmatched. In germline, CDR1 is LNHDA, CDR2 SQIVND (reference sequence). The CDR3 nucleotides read TGTGCCAGCTCGAAACTAGCGACCGGGACAGATACGCAGTATTTT. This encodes CASSKLATGTDTQYF.

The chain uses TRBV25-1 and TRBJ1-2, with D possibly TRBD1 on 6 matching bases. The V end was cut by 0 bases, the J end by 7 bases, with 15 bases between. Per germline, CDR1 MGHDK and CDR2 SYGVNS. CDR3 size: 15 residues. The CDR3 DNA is TGTGCCAGCAGTGAATACACAGGGACCTTCGGTGGCTACACCTTC. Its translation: CASSEYTGTFGGYTF.

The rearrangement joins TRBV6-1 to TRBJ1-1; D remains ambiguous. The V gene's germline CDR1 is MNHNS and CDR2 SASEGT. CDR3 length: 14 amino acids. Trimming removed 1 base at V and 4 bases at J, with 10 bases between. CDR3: CASSEVRTSTEAFF. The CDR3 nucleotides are TGTGCCAGCAGTGAAGTAAGGACGAGCACTGAAGCTTTCTTT.

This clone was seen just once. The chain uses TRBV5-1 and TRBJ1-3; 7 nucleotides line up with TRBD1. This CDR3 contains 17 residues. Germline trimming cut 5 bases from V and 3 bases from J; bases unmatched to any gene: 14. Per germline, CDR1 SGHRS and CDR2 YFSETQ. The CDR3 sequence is CASRPTTPGGYGNTIYF. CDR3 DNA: TGCGCCAGCAGACCGACGACTCCAGGGGGGTATGGAAACACCATATATTTT.

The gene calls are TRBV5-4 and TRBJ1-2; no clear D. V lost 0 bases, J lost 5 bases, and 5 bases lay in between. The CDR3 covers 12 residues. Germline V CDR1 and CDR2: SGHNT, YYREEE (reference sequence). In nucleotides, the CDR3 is TGTGCCAGCAGCTTGGACAAATATGGCTACACCTTC. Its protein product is CASSLDKYGYTF.

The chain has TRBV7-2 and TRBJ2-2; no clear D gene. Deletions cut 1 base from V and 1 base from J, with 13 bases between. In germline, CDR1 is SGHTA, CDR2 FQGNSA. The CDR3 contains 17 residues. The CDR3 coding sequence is TGTGCCAGCAGCTTAGATGCCGAGGAGAAGAACACCGGGGAGCTGTTTTTT. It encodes CASSLDAEEKNTGELFF.